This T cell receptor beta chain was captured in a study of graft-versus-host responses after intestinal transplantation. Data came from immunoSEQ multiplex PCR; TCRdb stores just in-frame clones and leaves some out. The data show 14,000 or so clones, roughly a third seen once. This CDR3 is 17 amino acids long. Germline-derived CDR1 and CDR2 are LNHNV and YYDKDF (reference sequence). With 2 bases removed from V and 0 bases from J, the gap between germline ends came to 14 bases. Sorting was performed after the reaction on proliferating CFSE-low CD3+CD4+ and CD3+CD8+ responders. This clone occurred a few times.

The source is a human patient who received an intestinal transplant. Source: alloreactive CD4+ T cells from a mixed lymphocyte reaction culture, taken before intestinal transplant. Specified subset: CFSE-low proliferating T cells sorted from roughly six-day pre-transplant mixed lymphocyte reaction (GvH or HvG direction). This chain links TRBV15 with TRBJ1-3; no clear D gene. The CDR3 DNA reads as TGTGCCACCAGCAGATGGTTATCTACAGACTCTGGAAACACCATATATTTT. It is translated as CATSRWLSTDSGNTIYF.